This entry lists 16 T cell receptor beta chains sequenced from one sample in a study of T cells after yellow fever vaccination. TCRdb re-called the 5' RACE reads through MiXCR, storing one row per CDR3 protein. The sample carries 120,000 or so distinct CDR3 sequences, 6.5% to 9% recorded once. This specimen consisted of CD4+ T cells sorted from PBMCs, obtained about 41 days after the first yellow fever vaccination. Receptors were obtained from a man aged 18 to 30 who received the YFV17D yellow fever vaccine.

In its sample, this clonotype was seen many times. This rearrangement joins TRBV11-2 to TRBJ2-2; weak D call: TRBD2 (5 bases). The V gene's germline CDR1 is SGHAT and CDR2 FQNNGV. Trimming took 2 bases from V and 4 from J, leaving 11 bases between them. This CDR3 spans 15 amino acids. In DNA, the CDR3 is TGTGCCAGCAGCTTATGGCTAGCTAGCACCGGGGAGCTGTTTTTT. Translated: CASSLWLASTGELFF. Complete variable domain (other parts from reference TRBV11-2 and TRBJ2-2): EAGVAQSPRYKIIEKRQSVAFWCNPISGHATLYWYQQILGQGPKLLIQFQNNGVVDDSQLPKDRFSAERLKGVDSTLKIQPAKLEDSAVYLCASSLWLASTGELFFGEGSRLTVL.

This chain joins TRBV15 and TRBJ1-1, with D maybe TRBD1 (5 bases). Trimming removed 0 bases from V and 4 bases from J, with 9 bases in between. The CDR3 is 14 amino acids. Per germline, CDR1 LNHNV and CDR2 YYDKDF (reference sequence). This chain's CDR3 is CATSRDRGSTEAFF. The CDR3 DNA follows: TGTGCCACCAGCAGAGATCGGGGGAGCACTGAAGCTTTCTTT.

In its sample, this clonotype was seen many times. This chain joins TRBV18 and TRBJ2-7, with D maybe TRBD1 (6 bases). V gave up 5 bases and J gave up 1 base, with 18 bases separating them. The V gene's germline CDR1 is KGHSH and CDR2 LQKENI. This CDR3 spans 16 amino acids. Here the CDR3 reads CASSARLDSMSYEQYF. The CDR3 DNA follows: TGTGCCAGCTCAGCTCGCCTGGACAGCATGTCCTACGAGCAGTACTTC.

This clonotype was seen a few times. The chain joins TRBV30 to TRBJ2-3; D might be TRBD1 (5 bases). Trimming cost V 5 bases and J 0 bases, with 9 bases left between them. Per germline, CDR1 GTSNPN and CDR2 SVGIG (reference sequence). This CDR3 comprises 13 residues. The CDR3 DNA follows: TGTGCCTGGGACAGACTTAGCACAGATACGCAGTATTTT. Its translation is CAWDRLSTDTQYF.

This clonotype was found many times. This chain joins TRBV6-2 or TRBV6-3 and TRBJ2-3; D is undetermined. Germline lookup yields CDR1 MNHEY and CDR2 SVGEGT. The CDR3 is made up of 13 amino acids. Trimming took 2 bases from V and 11 from J, leaving 14 bases between them. CDR3 protein: CASSYRAWVRQYF. The CDR3 bases are TGTGCCAGCAGTTACAGGGCGTGGGTCAGGCAGTATTTT.

This chain joins TRBV4-2 and TRBJ1-2, with 11 positions matching TRBD1. Germline lookup yields CDR1 LGHNA and CDR2 YNFKEQ. The CDR3 sequence is 15 residues long. V dropped 10 bases and J dropped 4; count of bases not matched to a gene: 11. The CDR3 here is CATLPAGQGGYGYTF. The CDR3 nucleotides read TGTGCCACCCTTCCGGCGGGACAGGGGGGCTATGGCTACACCTTC.

This clonotype appeared many times. The V call is TRBV5-6, the J call TRBJ2-3, with D perhaps being TRBD1 or TRBD2 (6 bases each). This CDR3 has 17 amino acids. Deletions cut 4 bases from V and 2 bases from J, with 20 bases between. Germline values: CDR1 SGHDT, CDR2 YYEEEE. CDR3 DNA sequence: TGTGCCAGCAGCCAACAGAGGGGGGCCAGCACCACAGATACGCAGTATTTT. It translates to CASSQQRGASTTDTQYF.

This clonotype was counted only a few times. This CDR3 is CASSLWGGGSYNEQFF. CDR3 DNA: TGTGCCAGCAGCTTATGGGGCGGGGGCTCCTACAATGAGCAGTTCTTC. This sequence joins TRBV5-4 and TRBJ2-1, with 7 bases lining up with TRBD2. The germline V gene has CDR1 SGHNT and CDR2 YYREEE (reference sequence). V shed 2 bases, J shed 0 bases, and the junction held 5 bases outside the gene matches. The CDR3 spans 16 residues.

This clonotype was recorded many times. This chain uses TRBV29-1 with TRBJ2-1; D possibly matches TRBD1 or TRBD2 (5 bases each). The CDR3 is 14 residues long. V lost 4 bases to trimming and J lost 8 bases, with 18 bases between them. The germline gives CDR1 SQVTM, CDR2 ANQGSEA. The CDR3 here is CSVVPGWGRYEQFF. The CDR3 DNA is TGCAGCGTTGTTCCTGGGTGGGGGAGATATGAGCAGTTCTTC.

The rearrangement links TRBV5-4 to TRBJ1-2; D possibly corresponds to TRBD1 (5 bases). Trimming cost V 4 bases and J 6 bases, with 25 bases left between them. The V gene's germline CDR1 is SGHNT and CDR2 YYREEE (reference sequence). The CDR3 runs to 17 residues. This CDR3 reads CASSEGPRSTVFDGYTF. In DNA, the CDR3 is TGTGCCAGCAGCGAGGGACCGAGGTCAACGGTCTTTGATGGCTACACCTTC.

This clonotype has at least ten counts. The V and J genes are TRBV7-2 and TRBJ2-5; D not resolved. The CDR3 extends over 14 amino acids. In germline, CDR1 is SGHTA, CDR2 FQGNSA. With 0 bases removed from V and 3 bases from J, the gap between germline ends came to 8 bases. The CDR3, as DNA: TGTGCCAGCAGCTTAGCGGGGTTTAAAGAGACCCAGTACTTC. This translates into CASSLAGFKETQYF.

Comments on this clonotype: Possible read error: a much larger clone is one base away. The J gene is TRBJ2-7, the V gene TRBV5-1, with D unresolved. The CDR3 covers 14 residues. The ends were cut back, 0 bases at V and 4 bases at J, with 11 bases in the middle. Germline loops: CDR1 SGHRS, CDR2 YFSETQ. In nucleotides, the CDR3 is TGCGCCAGCAGCTTGGGGTCGCCAAAATACGAGCAGTACTTC. Encoded protein: CASSLGSPKYEQYF.

Ten or more counts support this clonotype. The chain joins TRBV5-1 to TRBJ2-2; D is undetermined. This CDR3 region has 11 residues. Germline V gene lookup returns CDR1 SGHRS and CDR2 YFSETQ. Trimming removed 5 bases from V and 6 bases from J, with 5 bases in between. The CDR3 sequence: CASRVSGELFF. The CDR3 region has the DNA TGCGCCAGCAGAGTCTCCGGGGAGCTGTTTTTT.

This clonotype was counted at least ten times. This rearrangement joins TRBV15 to TRBJ1-6; D is unclear. The ends were cut back, 0 bases at V and 8 bases at J, with 11 bases in the middle. The CDR3 totals 15 residues. The germline gives CDR1 LNHNV, CDR2 YYDKDF (reference sequence). CDR3 nucleotides: TGTGCCACCAGCAGAGATTCGGGTTTCGATTCACCCCTCCACTTT. Its protein is CATSRDSGFDSPLHF.

In its sample, this clonotype was seen many times. The genes are TRBV12-3 or TRBV12-4 and TRBJ1-1; TRBD1 might be the D (6 bases). CDR3 length: 14 residues. Trimming pared 3 bases from V and 5 bases from J, leaving 13 bases between. CDR3 region: CASSLVSGETEAFF. The DNA of the CDR3 is TGTGCCAGCAGTTTGGTTTCAGGGGAAACTGAAGCTTTCTTT.

In its sample, this clonotype was seen many times. The CDR3 DNA sequence: TGTGCCAGCAGCACCCGACAGGGCACAGATACGCAGTATTTT. Amino acids: CASSTRQGTDTQYF. V gene TRBV7-2 combines with J gene TRBJ2-3; D is perhaps TRBD1 (6 bases). The V end was cut by 5 bases, the J end by 1 base, with 10 bases between. The CDR3 covers 14 residues. Germline lookup yields CDR1 SGHTA and CDR2 FQGNSA.